The sequence of this T cell receptor (beta chain) was determined in a study of T cells in women clearing cervical HPV infection. Study outcomes and limitations: Repertoire richness, not evenness, was significantly elevated in CIN3+ cases versus controls.

Remarks on this clone: Its antigen is as yet unknown.

TCRdb's copy holds only in-frame clones and misses some; the assay was immunoSEQ multiplex PCR. The ten most abundant clones cover 7.6% of a sample with approximately 40,000 clones. The source material was blood buffy coat. The TCR originated in a woman between 18 and 75 years old with a cervical HPV16 infection that either progressed to CIN3+ or cleared (not recorded which).

The CDR3 region is CASINAGAVYNYGYTF. Incomplete CDR3 DNA: TGTGCCAGCATTAATGCTGGGGCAGTATATAACTATGGC. V and J are TRBV28 and TRBJ1-2; weak D call: TRBD1 (5 bases). The sequence runs out 3 residues before the end of the CDR3; the remainder is reconstructed from the germline J gene. In germline, CDR1 is MDHEN, CDR2 SYDVKM. This CDR3 is 16 amino acids long. V was pared by 7 bases and J by 1 base, with 19 bases between.